What follows are 17 T cell receptor beta chains derived from one specimen sequenced in a study of response to subunit inactivated influenza vaccine. TCRdb re-called the RT-PCR reads with MiXCR, one entry per CDR3 protein. The table records more than 200,000 distinct CDR3 sequences, 9.5% to 15% of them present only once. This specimen was non-naive T cells sorted from PBMCs, taken around 15 days before vaccination. The receptor source for this set is a man aged 50-60 years who received an inactivated influenza vaccine.

This clonotype was seen more than once but under ten times. The rearrangement links TRBV4-2 to TRBJ1-4; 8 bases map to TRBD1. The junction had 5 bases not matched to a gene; V was cut back by 4 bases and J by 4 bases. Germline assignment: CDR1 LGHNA and CDR2 YNFKEQ. The CDR3 length is 15 residues. The CDR3 sequence: CASSRRQGSNEKLFF. CDR3 DNA: TGTGCCAGCAGCCGGAGACAGGGGAGTAATGAAAAACTGTTTTTT.

This clonotype was counted a few times. The V and J genes are TRBV20-1 and TRBJ2-7; D remains ambiguous. V was trimmed by 0 bases and J by 2 bases, leaving 8 bases between them. Per the germline V gene, CDR1 is DFQATT and CDR2 is SNEGSKA (reference sequence). This CDR3 has 13 residues. Here the CDR3 reads CSARDGRPYEQYF. The CDR3, as DNA: TGCAGTGCTAGAGATGGACGTCCCTACGAGCAGTACTTC.

In this sample, this clonotype turned up a few times. V gene TRBV6-2 or TRBV6-3 combines with J gene TRBJ1-1; TRBD1 aligns across 10 bases. CDR3 size: 15 residues. V was pared by 6 bases and J by 5 bases, with 9 bases of the junction left unmatched. Germline V gene lookup returns CDR1 MNHEY and CDR2 SVGEGT. The CDR3 here is CASSPRQGARTEAFF. Written as DNA, the CDR3 is TGTGCCAGCAGCCCCAGACAGGGGGCGCGGACTGAAGCTTTCTTT.

The chain couples TRBV7-9 to TRBJ2-7; 13 nucleotides agree with TRBD2. With V trimmed by 7 bases and J by 6 bases, 6 bases remained unmatched. Germline V lookup: CDR1 SEHNR, CDR2 FQNEAQ (reference sequence). The CDR3 runs 14 residues. CDR3 coding DNA: TGTGCCAGCAACGCCGGACTAGCGGGAGCCGAGCAGTACTTC. Amino acids: CASNAGLAGAEQYF.

V usage is TRBV5-1 and J usage is TRBJ1-1; D remains unclear. Germline CDR1 and CDR2: SGHRS and YFSETQ. The V gene lost 5 bases and the J gene lost 1 base, with 12 bases spanning the gap. The CDR3 loop spans 14 amino acids. In DNA form, the CDR3 reads TGCGCCAGCAGAGAAGGGAGCGGGAACACTGAAGCTTTCTTT. It specifies CASREGSGNTEAFF.

This chain connects TRBV28 to TRBJ1-2; the D is unclear. Trimming removed 1 base from V and 3 bases from J, with 3 bases in between. CDR3 length: 12 amino acids. Germline V gene sequence: CDR1 MDHEN, CDR2 SYDVKM. CDR3 protein: CASSLFDYGYTF. The DNA for the CDR3 is TGTGCCAGCAGTTTATTCGACTATGGCTACACCTTC.

The rearrangement uses TRBV7-2 and TRBJ2-3; possibly TRBD2 for D (5 bases). Germline V gives CDR1 SGHTA, CDR2 FQGNSA. Deletions cut 1 base from V and 8 bases from J, with 7 bases between. This CDR3 has 12 residues. CDR3 region: CASSLGGFTQYF. DNA of the CDR3: TGTGCCAGCAGCTTAGGAGGGTTTACGCAGTATTTT. Combining the CDR3 with reference TRBV7-2 and TRBJ2-3 gives the whole variable domain GAGVSQSPSNKVTEKGKDVELRCDPISGHTALYWYRQSLGQGLEFLIYFQGNSAPDKSGLPSDRFSAERTGGSVSTLTIQRTQQEDSAVYLCASSLGGFTQYFGPGTRLTVL.

V gene TRBV7-8 combines with J gene TRBJ2-3, with D hard to call. CDR3 length: 15 residues. V was clipped by 3 bases and J by 4 bases, with 14 bases between them. Germline CDR1 and CDR2: SGHVS and FQNEAQ. The CDR3 DNA follows: TGTGCCAGCAGCTTCGGGCGTCAAAGTGCAGATACGCAGTATTTT. It specifies CASSFGRQSADTQYF.

About this clonotype: A much larger clone differs by one base, so this may be a read error. The missing conserved phenylalanine or tryptophan at the end of this CDR3 makes a read error likely. The chain carries TRBV3-1 and TRBJ2-7; possible D gene TRBD1, 6 bases. CDR1 is LGHDT and CDR2 is YNNKEL in the germline V gene (reference sequence). Trimming pared 2 bases from V and 0 bases from J, leaving 11 bases between. The CDR3 has 15 residues. CDR3 loop: CASSQQGRSSYEQYL. CDR3 nucleotide sequence: TGTGCCAGCAGCCAACAGGGGCGCAGCTCCTACGAGCAGTACTTG.

The chain combines TRBV13 with TRBJ2-3, with unresolved D. The CDR3 is made up of 15 amino acids. The ends were cut back, 2 bases at V and 1 base at J, with 10 bases in the middle. Germline CDR1 PRHDT, CDR2 FYEKMQ (reference sequence). CDR3 coding DNA: TGTGCCAGCAGCTTACTAGAGTTTGGCACAGATACGCAGTATTTT. This encodes CASSLLEFGTDTQYF.

This sequence joins TRBV28 and TRBJ2-1, with D possibly being TRBD2 (5 bases). CDR3 length: 12 amino acids. Trimming shortened V by 3 bases and J by 11 bases, and 11 bases separated the two germline ends. Germline V gene lookup returns CDR1 MDHEN and CDR2 SYDVKM. DNA of the CDR3: TGTGCCAGCAGTTTTGGGGAGAACCAGCAGTTCTTC. This translates into CASSFGENQQFF. Drawing the rest from reference TRBV28 and TRBJ2-1, the complete variable domain is DVKVTQSSRYLVKRTGEKVFLECVQDMDHENMFWYRQDPGLGLRLIYFSYDVKMKEKGDIPEGYSVSREKKERFSLILESASTNQTSMYLCASSFGENQQFFGPGTRLTVL.

J is TRBJ1-6 and V is TRBV3-1; the D is unclear. Germline V gene sequence: CDR1 LGHDT, CDR2 YNNKEL (reference sequence). This CDR3 is 17 amino acids long. Trimming stripped 5 bases from V and 6 bases from J, with 20 bases between. The DNA for the CDR3 is TGTGCCAGCAGCAAACGGACCTTCCCCTTATTTAATTCACCCCTCCACTTT. This codes for CASSKRTFPLFNSPLHF.

V usage is TRBV20-1 and J usage is TRBJ2-3; 12 bases match TRBD2. With 0 bases clipped from V and 5 bases from J, the junction kept 6 bases outside the gene matches. The germline V gene encodes CDR1 DFQATT and CDR2 SNEGSKA (reference sequence). This CDR3 is built from 16 residues. CDR3 coding DNA: TGCAGTGCTAGAGATTCTAGCGGGGGGGCCGGAGATACGCAGTATTTT. Its translation is CSARDSSGGAGDTQYF.

This chain's CDR3 is CASSLVAGESSYNEQFF. As DNA, the CDR3 is TGTGCCAGCAGCCTGGTAGCGGGGGAGAGCTCCTACAATGAGCAGTTCTTC. This chain joins TRBV6-1 and TRBJ2-1; the match to TRBD2 covers 9 bases. Germline-derived CDR1 and CDR2 are MNHNS and SASEGT. V lost 6 bases to trimming and J lost 0 bases; unmatched junction nucleotides: 9. The CDR3 totals 17 residues.

This chain connects TRBV20-1 to TRBJ2-3; TRBD2 matches at 7 bases. J gave up 0 bases and V 7 bases, and 4 bases lay outside the gene matches. CDR3 length: 13 residues. The V gene's germline CDR1 is DFQATT and CDR2 SNEGSKA (reference sequence). CDR3 sequence (DNA): TGCAGTGGGGAGGGATTAAGCACAGATACGCAGTATTTT. Translation gives CSGEGLSTDTQYF.

This clonotype has a count of ten or more. One junction end does not reproduce the germline sequence, and a read error may be involved. The chain combines TRBV12-3 or TRBV12-4 with TRBJ2-3; D unclear. The CDR3 has 12 amino acids. CDR3 amino acids: CASRPGTDTQYF. In DNA form, the CDR3 reads TGTGCCAGCAGACCTGGCACGGATACGCAGTATTTT.

This clonotype was seen more than once but under ten times. The rearrangement uses TRBV4-1 and TRBJ2-3; D not resolved. This CDR3 comprises 18 residues. Trimming cost V 2 bases and J 4 bases, with 22 bases left between them. From germline, CDR1 is MGHRA and CDR2 YSYEKL. The CDR3 loop is CASSQILNMVAFPDTQYF. CDR3 sequence (DNA): TGCGCCAGCAGCCAAATACTGAATATGGTAGCTTTCCCAGATACGCAGTATTTT.